This T cell receptor beta chain was sequenced in a study of cytomegalovirus exposure and HLA in healthy donors. Study results and caveats: Researchers had no immune exposure information except CMV serostatus available.

When sampled, the donors appeared nominally healthy, though they likely had unrecorded immune exposures. The PCR employed 60 Vbeta primers together with 13 Jbeta primers. Measured with immunoSEQ multiplex PCR; TCRdb has only the in-frame clones, and not every one. The sample lists roughly 200,000 clones, more than 75% occurring once. V dropped 6 bases and J dropped 7; count of bases not matched to a gene: 9. The CDR3 length is 13 residues. Looked up from germline, CDR1 is LNHDA and CDR2 is SQIVND (reference sequence). Of note for this clone: Its antigen remains unidentified.

V usage is TRBV19 and J usage is TRBJ2-7; 7 bases are shared with TRBD2. The source of this sequence is a woman between 40 and 50 years old in good health and CMV-seronegative. The sample comprised PBMCs. The CDR3 DNA follows: TGTGCCAGTAGCAGACTAGCCGGCTGGGAGCAGTACTTC. This codes for CASSRLAGWEQYF.